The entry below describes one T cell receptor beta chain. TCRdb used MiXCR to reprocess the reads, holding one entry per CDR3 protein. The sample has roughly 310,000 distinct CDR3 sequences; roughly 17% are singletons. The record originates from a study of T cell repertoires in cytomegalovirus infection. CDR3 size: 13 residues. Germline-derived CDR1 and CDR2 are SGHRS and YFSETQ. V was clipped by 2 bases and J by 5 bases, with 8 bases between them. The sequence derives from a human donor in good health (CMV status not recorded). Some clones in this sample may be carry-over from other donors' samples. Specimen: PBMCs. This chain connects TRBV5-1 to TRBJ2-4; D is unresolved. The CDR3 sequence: CASSFQAQNIQYF. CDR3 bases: TGCGCCAGCAGCTTCCAGGCCCAAAACATTCAGTACTTC.